The 6 T cell receptor beta chains reported below all come from one sample, sequenced in a study of T cells in Graves' hyperthyroidism and ophthalmopathy. Template material for amplifying TCR beta CDR3 regions consisted of RNA transcripts. First-round RT-PCR of the TCR CDR3 relied on the HTBI primer set. Using its own MiXCR run on the multiplex PCR reads, TCRdb lists one record per CDR3 protein. The sample contains about 210,000 distinct CDR3 sequences, roughly 18% of which appear only once. The sequenced sample was blood. Every receptor here comes from a man in his forties or fifties with Graves' hyperthyroidism.

The genes are TRBV5-6 and TRBJ2-7, with D maybe TRBD2 (6 bases). Germline CDR1 SGHDT, CDR2 YYEEEE. V shed 6 bases and J shed 1 base, with 14 bases lying between them. This CDR3 comprises 14 residues. CDR3 in DNA: TGTGCCAGCATCGGAGGGGCAGGATCCTACGAGCAGTACTTC. Translated: CASIGGAGSYEQYF.

The sample holds many counts of this clonotype. The chain couples TRBV10-3 to TRBJ2-7, with 9 bases aligning to TRBD1. Germline loops: CDR1 ENHRY, CDR2 SYGVKD. The junction had 11 bases not matched to a gene; V was cut back by 10 bases and J by 4 bases. The CDR3 is 14 amino acids. CDR3 sequence: CATRSDRGSYEQYF. The DNA for the CDR3 is TGTGCCACCCGCTCGGACAGGGGTTCGTACGAGCAGTACTTC.

This clonotype was counted at least ten times. The J gene is TRBJ2-3, the V gene TRBV28, with D maybe TRBD2 (6 bases). The length of the CDR3 is 14 residues. V lost 5 bases and J 2 bases, leaving 11 bases between the germline ends. Germline V gene lookup returns CDR1 MDHEN and CDR2 SYDVKM. The CDR3 DNA reads as TGTGCCAGCAGTCCAATAGCGGTCACAGATACGCAGTATTTT. It yields the protein CASSPIAVTDTQYF.

This rearrangement joins TRBV4-1 to TRBJ1-6; D unclear. There are 16 residues in the CDR3. CDR1 and CDR2 (germline): MGHRA, YSYEKL. Trimming left V 0 bases short and J 10 bases short, with 16 bases between. CDR3 bases: TGCGCCAGCAGCCAAGATGCCCCGGGCCGAGGATCACCCCTCCACTTT. This translates into CASSQDAPGRGSPLHF.

In its sample, this clonotype was seen many times. The rearrangement links TRBV5-1 to TRBJ2-1; 7 nucleotides line up with TRBD1. Germline V gives CDR1 SGHRS, CDR2 YFSETQ. This CDR3 has 15 residues. The J segment lost 0 bases and the V segment lost 7 bases, leaving 7 bases of the junction unmatched. The DNA of the CDR3 is TGCGCCAGCGCCTTGGGACAGCTCTCCTACAATGAGCAGTTCTTC. It yields the protein CASALGQLSYNEQFF.

Many counts were recorded for this clonotype. CDR3 protein: CASSPQGGGEEGYTF. DNA for the CDR3: TGTGCCAGCTCCCCCCAGGGGGGGGGCGAAGAGGGCTACACCTTC. The chain links TRBV18 to TRBJ1-2; TRBD1 matches at 7 bases. There are 15 residues in the CDR3. The germline CDR1 and CDR2 sequences are KGHSH and LQKENI. J gave up 8 bases and V 6 bases, and 15 bases lay outside the gene matches.